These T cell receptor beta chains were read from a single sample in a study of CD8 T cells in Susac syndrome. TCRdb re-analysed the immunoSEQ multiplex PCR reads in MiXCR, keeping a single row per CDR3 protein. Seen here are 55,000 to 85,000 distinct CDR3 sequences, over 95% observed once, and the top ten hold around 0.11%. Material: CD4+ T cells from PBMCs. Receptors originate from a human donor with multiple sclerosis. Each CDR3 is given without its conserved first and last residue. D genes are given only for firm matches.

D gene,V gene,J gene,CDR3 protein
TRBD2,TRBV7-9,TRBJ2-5,ASSRTSPETQY
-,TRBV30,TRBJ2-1,AWKATRGGEQF
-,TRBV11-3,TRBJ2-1,ASSLVGLALTSYNEQF
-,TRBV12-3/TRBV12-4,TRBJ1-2,ASSYGEGYGYT
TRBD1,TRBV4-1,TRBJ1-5,ASSHRQGQGKANQPQH
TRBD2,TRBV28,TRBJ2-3,ASSLLTSGGAYDDTQY
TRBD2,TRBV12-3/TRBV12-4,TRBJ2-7,ASSPARGAPSDEQY
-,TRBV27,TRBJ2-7,ASSFSQGPYEQY
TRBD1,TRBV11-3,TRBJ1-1,ASSLETGGEAF
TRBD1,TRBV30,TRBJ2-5,AWTPTGQGRTQY
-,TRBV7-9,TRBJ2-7,ASSLSLGQPYEQY
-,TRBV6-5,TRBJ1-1,ASSKDTEAF
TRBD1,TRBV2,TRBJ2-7,ASTEDRFSYEQY
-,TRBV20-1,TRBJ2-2,SAPLTRGSGELF
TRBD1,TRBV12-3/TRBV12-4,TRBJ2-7,ASSLGTGVYEQY
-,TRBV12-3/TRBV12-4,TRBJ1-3,ASRTGRGNTIY
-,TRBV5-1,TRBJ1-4,ASSATQGWGNEKLF
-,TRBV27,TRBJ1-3,ASSLSYLNSGNTIY
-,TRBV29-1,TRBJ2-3,SVDGGGSTDTQY
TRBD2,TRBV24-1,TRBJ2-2,ATSDLLPSGPGELF
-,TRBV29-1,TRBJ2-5,SVVGGLQETQY
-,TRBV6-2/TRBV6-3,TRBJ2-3,ASSWRTDTQY
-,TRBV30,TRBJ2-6,AWSVRQVSGANVLT
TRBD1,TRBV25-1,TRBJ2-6,ASSDPGQVSGANVLT
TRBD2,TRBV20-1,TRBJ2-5,SAGRGGGSVETQY
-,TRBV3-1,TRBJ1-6,ASSHRGSYNSPLH
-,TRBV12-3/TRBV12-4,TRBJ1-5,ASSLGGHQPQH
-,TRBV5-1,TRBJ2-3,ASSEFRVDVSGTQY
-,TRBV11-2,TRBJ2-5,ASSFHDSFQETQY
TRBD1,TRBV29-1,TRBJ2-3,SVERDRGLTDTQY
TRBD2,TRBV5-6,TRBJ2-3,ASSFLAGASTDTQY
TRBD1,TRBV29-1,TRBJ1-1,SVGQGVMNTEAF
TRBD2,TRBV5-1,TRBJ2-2,ASSLASGGTSGELF
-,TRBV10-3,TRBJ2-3,AISASGGGTDTQY
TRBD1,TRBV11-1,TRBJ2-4,ASSLNALGQGAQY
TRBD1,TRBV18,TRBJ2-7,ASSPGGQGHEQY